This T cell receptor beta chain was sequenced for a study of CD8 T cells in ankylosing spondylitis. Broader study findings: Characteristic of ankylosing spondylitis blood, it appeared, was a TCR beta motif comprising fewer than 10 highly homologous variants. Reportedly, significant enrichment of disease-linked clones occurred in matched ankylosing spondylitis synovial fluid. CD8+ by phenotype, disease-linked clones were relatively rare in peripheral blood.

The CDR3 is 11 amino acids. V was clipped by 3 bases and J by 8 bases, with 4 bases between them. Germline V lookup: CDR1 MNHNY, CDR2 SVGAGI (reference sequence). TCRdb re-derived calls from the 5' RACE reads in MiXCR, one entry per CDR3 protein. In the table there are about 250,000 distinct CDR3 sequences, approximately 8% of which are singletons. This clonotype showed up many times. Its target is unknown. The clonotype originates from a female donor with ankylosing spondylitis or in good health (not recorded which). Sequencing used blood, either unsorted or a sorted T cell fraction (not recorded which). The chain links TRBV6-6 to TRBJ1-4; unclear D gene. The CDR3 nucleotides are TGTGCCAGCAGTTATCGAGAAAAACTGTTTTTT. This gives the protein CASSYREKLFF.